This T cell receptor (beta chain) was sequenced in a study of vaccination and CD4 T cells after COVID-19. The wider study: Samples after vaccination came a median approximately 70 days past dose two, ranging 14 to 241. The authors used overlapping spike peptides from SARS-CoV-2, HCoV-NL63, HCoV-OC43 and HCoV-229E to stimulate cells.

Cultured CD4+ T-cell DNA underwent Oncomine TCR Beta short-read sequencing. After culture, CD4+ T cells served as the source for genomic DNA extraction. TCRdb re-analysed the PCR reads in MiXCR, keeping a single row per CDR3 protein. The data hold roughly 24,000 distinct CDR3 sequences, with approximately 59% observed a single time. Treatment in this sample: roughly ten-day PBMC culture with coronavirus spike peptide pools or control peptides (ViraFEST assay). ViraFEST stimulated the growth of antigen-specific T cells using peptide pools and subsequently profiled their TCRs by sequencing. Comment on this clonotype: Its antigen is unknown.

The V and J ends lost 1 base and 6 bases, in that order; junction bases with no gene match: 4. CDR3 length: 13 amino acids. Looked up from germline, CDR1 is DFQATT and CDR2 is SNEGSKA (reference sequence). The sequence was obtained from a human donor who had recovered from COVID-19. Sample: CD4+ T cells from blood, cultured in vitro. The V call is TRBV20-1, the J call TRBJ2-7, with 9 bases lining up with TRBD1. The CDR3 loop is CSARVQGASEQYF. CDR3 nucleotide sequence: TGCAGTGCTAGAGTACAGGGGGCGAGCGAGCAGTACTTC.